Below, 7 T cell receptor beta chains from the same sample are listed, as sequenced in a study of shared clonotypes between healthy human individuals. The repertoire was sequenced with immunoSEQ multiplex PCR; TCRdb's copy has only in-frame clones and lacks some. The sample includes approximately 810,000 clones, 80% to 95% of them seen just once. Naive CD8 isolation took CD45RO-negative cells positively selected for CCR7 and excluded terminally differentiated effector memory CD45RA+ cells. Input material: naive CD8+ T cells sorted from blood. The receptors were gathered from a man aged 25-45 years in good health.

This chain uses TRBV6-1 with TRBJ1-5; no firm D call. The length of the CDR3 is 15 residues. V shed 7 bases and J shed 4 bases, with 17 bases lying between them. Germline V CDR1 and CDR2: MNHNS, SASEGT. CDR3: CASNEWAMGNQPQHF. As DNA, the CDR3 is TGTGCCAGCAACGAGTGGGCCATGGGGAATCAGCCCCAGCATTTT.

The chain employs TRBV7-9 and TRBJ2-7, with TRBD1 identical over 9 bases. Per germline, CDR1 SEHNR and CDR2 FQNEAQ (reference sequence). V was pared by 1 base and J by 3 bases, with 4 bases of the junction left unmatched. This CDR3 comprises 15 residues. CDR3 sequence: CASSLGDRVIYEQYF. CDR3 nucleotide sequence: TGTGCCAGCAGCTTAGGGGACAGGGTCATCTACGAGCAGTACTTC. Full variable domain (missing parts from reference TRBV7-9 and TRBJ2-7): DTGVSQNPRHKITKRGQNVTFRCDPISEHNRLYWYRQTLGQGPEFLTYFQNEAQLEKSRLLSDRFSAERPKGSFSTLEIQRTEQGDSAMYLCASSLGDRVIYEQYFGPGTRLTVT.

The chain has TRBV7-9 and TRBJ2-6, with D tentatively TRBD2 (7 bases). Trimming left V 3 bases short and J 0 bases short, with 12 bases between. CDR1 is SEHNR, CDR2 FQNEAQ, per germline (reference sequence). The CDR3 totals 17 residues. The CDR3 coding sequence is TGTGCCAGCAGCTTCAAGGGAGGGGGCTCTGGGGCCAACGTCCTGACTTTC. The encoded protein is CASSFKGGGSGANVLTF.

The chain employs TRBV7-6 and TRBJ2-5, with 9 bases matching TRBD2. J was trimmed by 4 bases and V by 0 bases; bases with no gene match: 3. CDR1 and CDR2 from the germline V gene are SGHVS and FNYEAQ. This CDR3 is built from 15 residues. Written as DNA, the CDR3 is TGTGCCAGCAGCTTAGCGCTAGCGGGATTAGAGACCCAGTACTTC. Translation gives CASSLALAGLETQYF.

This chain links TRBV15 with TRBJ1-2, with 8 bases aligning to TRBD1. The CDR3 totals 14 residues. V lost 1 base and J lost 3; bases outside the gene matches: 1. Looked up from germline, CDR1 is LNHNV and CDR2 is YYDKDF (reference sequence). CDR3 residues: CATSRAGGDYGYTF. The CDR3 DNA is TGTGCCACCAGCAGAGCAGGGGGCGACTATGGCTACACCTTC.

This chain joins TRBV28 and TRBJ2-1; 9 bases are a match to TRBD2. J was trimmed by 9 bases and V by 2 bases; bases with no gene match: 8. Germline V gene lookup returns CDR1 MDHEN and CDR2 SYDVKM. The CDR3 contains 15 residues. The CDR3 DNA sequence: TGTGCCAGCAGTTTAGGTCTCGGCGGGAGGGGTGAGCAGTTCTTC. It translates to CASSLGLGGRGEQFF.

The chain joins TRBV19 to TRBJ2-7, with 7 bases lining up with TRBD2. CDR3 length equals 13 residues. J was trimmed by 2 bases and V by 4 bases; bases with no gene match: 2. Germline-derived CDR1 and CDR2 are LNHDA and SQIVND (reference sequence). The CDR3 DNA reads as TGTGCCAGTAGTACCGGACTAGCCTACGAGCAGTACTTC. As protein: CASSTGLAYEQYF. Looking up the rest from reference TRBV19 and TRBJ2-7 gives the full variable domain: DGGITQSPKYLFRKEGQNVTLSCEQNLNHDAMYWYRQDPGQGLRLIYYSQIVNDFQKGDIAEGYSVSREKKESFPLTVTSAQKNPTAFYLCASSTGLAYEQYFGPGTRLTVT.